This T cell receptor (beta chain) was sequenced during a study of blood T cell repertoires in COVID-19. The method was immunoSEQ multiplex PCR; TCRdb's version includes in-frame clones alone and lacks a portion of them. The sample lists around 290,000 clones; approximately 92% were seen once. Germline-derived CDR1 and CDR2 are LNHDA and SQIVND (reference sequence). The CDR3 length is 14 residues. V lost 3 bases, J lost 3 bases, and 9 bases lay in between. The sample consisted of PBMCs or T cells enriched from blood (not recorded which). The source is a woman in her thirties who had recovered from COVID-19. The V gene is TRBV19, the J gene TRBJ1-5, with D perhaps TRBD1 (6 bases). The DNA for the CDR3 is TGTGCCAGTAGTATCAACAGGGCCAATCAGCCCCAGCATTTT. Translating it yields CASSINRANQPQHF.